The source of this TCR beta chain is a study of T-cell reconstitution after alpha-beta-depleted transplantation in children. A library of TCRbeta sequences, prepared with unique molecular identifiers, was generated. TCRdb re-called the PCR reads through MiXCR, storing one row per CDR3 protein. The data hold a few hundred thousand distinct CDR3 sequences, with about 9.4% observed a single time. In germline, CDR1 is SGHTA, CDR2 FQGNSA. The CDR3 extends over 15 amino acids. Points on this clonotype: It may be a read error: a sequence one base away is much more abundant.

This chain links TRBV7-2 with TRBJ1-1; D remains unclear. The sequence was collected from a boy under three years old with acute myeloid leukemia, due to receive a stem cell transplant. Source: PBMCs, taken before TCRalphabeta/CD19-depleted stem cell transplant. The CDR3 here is CASSLALVLNSEAFF. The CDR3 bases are TGTGCCAGCAGCTTAGCGTTGGTCCTGAACTCTGAAGCTTTCTTT.